This TCR beta chain emerged from a study of CD8 T cells in Susac syndrome. The CDR3 spans 15 residues. Germline-derived CDR1 and CDR2 are DFQATT and SNEGSKA (reference sequence). V was pared by 1 base and J by 3 bases, with 16 bases between. RNA amounts of about 0.5 to 1 ug underwent reverse transcription with random hexamers. The method of amplification for TCR beta CDR3 was immunoSEQ multiplex PCR, covering 54 Vbeta and 13 Jbeta. MiXCR, applied by TCRdb to the immunoSEQ multiplex PCR reads, yields one record per CDR3 protein. The data hold fewer than 350,000 distinct CDR3 sequences, with roughly 90% observed a single time.

The sequence was collected from a human donor with multiple sclerosis. The chain recombines TRBV20-1 with TRBJ2-7, with D tentatively TRBD1 (6 bases). The sample consisted of CD8+ T cells from PBMCs. The CDR3 loop is CSARAREGGFYEQYF. The DNA for the CDR3 is TGCAGTGCTAGAGCTAGAGAAGGGGGTTTCTACGAGCAGTACTTC.